This TCR beta chain was recorded in a study of blood T cells in healthy people across ages. A sample-barcoded 5' primer and a J-beta primer mix were used in a second PCR of about 7 to 12 cycles. Tagging of each cDNA molecule was performed by a template-switch adaptor with 12 random nucleotides. TCRdb re-analysed the 5' RACE reads in MiXCR, keeping a single row per CDR3 protein. The repertoire holds roughly 640,000 distinct CDR3 sequences, with about 28% as singletons. Germline CDR1 SGHRS, CDR2 YFSETQ. J lost 2 bases, V lost 4 bases, and 9 bases had no gene match. The CDR3 contains 17 residues. This clonotype was seen ten or more times. No antigen is known for it. Every donor gave 8 to 10 milliliters of peripheral blood. Findings of the study overall: Estimated diversity that came from one million T cells was considered an underestimate.

The chain is built from TRBV5-1 and TRBJ2-3; 11 bases fit TRBD2. Source material: blood. This clonotype was sampled from a woman aged 80 or over in good health. For the CDR3, the DNA is TGCGCCAGCAGCCAACTAGCGGGGGCCTTCTCCACAGATACGCAGTATTTT. Its translation: CASSQLAGAFSTDTQYF. The full variable domain, its missing parts supplied by reference TRBV5-1 and TRBJ2-3, is KAGVTQTPRYLIKTRGQQVTLSCSPISGHRSVSWYQQTPGQGLQFLFEYFSETQRNKGNFPGRFSGRQFSNSRSEMNVSTLELGDSALYLCASSQLAGAFSTDTQYFGPGTRLTVL.